Listed below are T cell receptor beta chains from one sample, sequenced in a study of CD8+CD57+ T cells in acquired aplastic anemia. TCRdb re-derived calls from the reads in MiXCR, one entry per CDR3 protein. The sample comprises hundreds of thousands of distinct CDR3 sequences, 50% to 65% of which are singletons, and approximately 1.3% rests with the top ten. Sequencing was carried out using sorted CD4+, CD8+, or CD8+CD57+ T cells (not recorded which) from PBMCs. The source is a human donor with aplastic anemia. Both conserved end residues are part of each CDR3. Fields, in order: V gene, D gene, clone size, J gene, CDR3 protein, CDR3 DNA. The D gene is left open where the match is weak. Not every row has a clone size; where given, it reads once, few, many or a size class.

>TRBV6-1|-|-|TRBJ1-4
CASSEGRTWMGKLFF
TGTGCCAGCAGTGAAGGAAGGACCTGGATGGGGAAACTGTTTTTT
>TRBV25-1|-|-|TRBJ2-7
CASLLRGQGVYRQYF
TGTGCCAGCCTCCTCCGGGGGCAGGGCGTCTATCGGCAGTACTTC
>TRBV29-1|TRBD1|few|TRBJ1-2
CSVGTGENGYTF
TGCAGCGTTGGGACAGGGGAGAATGGCTACACCTTC
>TRBV5-1|TRBD2|many|TRBJ2-5
CASSPGTSGTGETQYF
TGCGCCAGCAGCCCCGGGACTAGCGGGACGGGGGAGACCCAGTACTTC
>TRBV7-3|-|few|TRBJ2-7
CASSLGTVDGGEQYF
TGTGCCAGCAGCTTAGGAACGGTGGATGGTGGCGAGCAGTACTTC
>TRBV10-3|-|-|TRBJ1-1
CAISEGILNTEAFF
TGTGCCATCAGTGAGGGGATATTGAACACTGAAGCTTTCTTT
>TRBV11-2|TRBD2|many|TRBJ2-2
CASSRAGAGELFF
TGTGCCAGCAGCCGAGCGGGAGCCGGGGAGCTGTTTTTT
>TRBV9|-|-|TRBJ2-3
CASSAVIGVNTDTQYF
TGTGCCAGCAGCGCCGTCATCGGCGTCAACACAGATACGCAGTATTTT
>TRBV5-1|TRBD2|few|TRBJ2-1
CASSLVGTSGYNEQFF
TGCGCCAGCAGCTTGGTAGGGACTAGCGGATACAATGAGCAGTTCTTC
>TRBV12-3/TRBV12-4|-|many|TRBJ2-1
CASSRLGPHNEQFF
TGTGCCAGCAGCCGTCTAGGGCCGCACAATGAGCAGTTCTTC
>TRBV20-1|-|few|TRBJ1-4
CSARGTLEEKLFF
TGCAGTGCCCGAGGGACTCTGGAGGAAAAACTGTTTTTT
>TRBV2|TRBD1|many|TRBJ2-5
CASSTSGTGRETQYF
TGTGCCAGCAGTACGTCCGGGACAGGGAGAGAGACCCAGTACTTC
>TRBV15|TRBD1|-|TRBJ1-5
CATSRDLGQPHQPQHF
TGTGCCACCAGCAGAGATCTGGGACAGCCCCACCAGCCCCAGCATTTT
>TRBV10-3|-|-|TRBJ1-6
CAISAGRLQDSPLHF
TGTGCCATCAGCGCGGGACGGCTTCAGGATTCACCCCTCCACTTT
>TRBV5-1|TRBD2|many|TRBJ2-1
CASSLGGTSGENEQFF
TGCGCCAGCAGCTTGGGCGGGACTAGCGGGGAGAATGAGCAGTTCTTC
>TRBV5-1|TRBD2|-|TRBJ2-2
CASSEGTSGKNTGELFF
TGCGCCAGCAGCGAGGGGACTAGCGGCAAGAACACCGGGGAGCTGTTTTTT
>TRBV10-3|TRBD1|many|TRBJ1-1
CASSTGQNLAEAFF
TGTGCCAGTTCTACGGGACAGAACCTCGCTGAAGCTTTCTTT
>TRBV19|-|-|TRBJ2-5
CASSIISGGRETQYF
TGTGCCAGTAGTATTATTTCGGGTGGTCGAGAGACCCAGTACTTC
>TRBV5-1|TRBD2|-|TRBJ2-3
CASSLEGTSATDTQYF
TGCGCCAGCAGCTTGGAGGGGACTAGCGCCACAGATACGCAGTATTTT
>TRBV5-6|-|-|TRBJ2-5
CASSLVGAQQETQYF
TGTGCCAGCAGCTTGGTGGGGGCGCAGCAAGAGACCCAGTACTTC